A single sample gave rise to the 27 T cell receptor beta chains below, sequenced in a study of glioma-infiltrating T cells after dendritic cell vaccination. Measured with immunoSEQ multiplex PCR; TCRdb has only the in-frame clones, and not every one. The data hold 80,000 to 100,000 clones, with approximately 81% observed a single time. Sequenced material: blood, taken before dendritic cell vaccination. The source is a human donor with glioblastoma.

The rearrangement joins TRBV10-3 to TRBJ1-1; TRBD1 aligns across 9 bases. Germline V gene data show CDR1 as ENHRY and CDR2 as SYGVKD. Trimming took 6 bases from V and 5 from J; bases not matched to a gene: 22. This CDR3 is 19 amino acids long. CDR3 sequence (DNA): TGTGCCATCAGGGGGTTACCGGACAGGGGCCTTCCTTCGATGACTGAAGCTTTCTTT. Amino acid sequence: CAIRGLPDRGLPSMTEAFF.

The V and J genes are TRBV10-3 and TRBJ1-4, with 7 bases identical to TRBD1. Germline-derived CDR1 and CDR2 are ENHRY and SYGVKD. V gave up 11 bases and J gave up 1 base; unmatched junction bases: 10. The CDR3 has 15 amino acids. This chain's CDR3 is CAAREGGLTNEKLFF. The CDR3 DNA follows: TGTGCCGCAAGGGAAGGGGGCTTAACTAATGAAAAACTGTTTTTT.

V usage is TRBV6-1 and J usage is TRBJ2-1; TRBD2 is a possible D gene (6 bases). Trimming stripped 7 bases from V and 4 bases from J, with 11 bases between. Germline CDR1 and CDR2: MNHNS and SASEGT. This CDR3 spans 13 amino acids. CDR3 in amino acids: CASIAAAYNEQFF. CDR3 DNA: TGTGCCAGCATAGCGGCGGCATACAATGAGCAGTTCTTC.

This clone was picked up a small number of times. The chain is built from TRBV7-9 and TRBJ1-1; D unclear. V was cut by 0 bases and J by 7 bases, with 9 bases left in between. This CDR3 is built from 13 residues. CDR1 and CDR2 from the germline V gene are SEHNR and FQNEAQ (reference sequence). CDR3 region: CASSLAGQSEAFF. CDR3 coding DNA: TGTGCCAGCAGCTTAGCTGGGCAGAGTGAAGCTTTCTTT.

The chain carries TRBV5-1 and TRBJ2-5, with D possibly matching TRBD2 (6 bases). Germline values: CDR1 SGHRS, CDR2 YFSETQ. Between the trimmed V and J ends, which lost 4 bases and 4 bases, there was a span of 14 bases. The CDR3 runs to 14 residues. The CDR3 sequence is CASSIRDSPETQYF. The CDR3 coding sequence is TGCGCCAGCAGCATTCGGGACTCGCCAGAGACCCAGTACTTC. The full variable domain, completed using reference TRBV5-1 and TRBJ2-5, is KAGVTQTPRYLIKTRGQQVTLSCSPISGHRSVSWYQQTPGQGLQFLFEYFSETQRNKGNFPGRFSGRQFSNSRSEMNVSTLELGDSALYLCASSIRDSPETQYFGPGTRLLVL.

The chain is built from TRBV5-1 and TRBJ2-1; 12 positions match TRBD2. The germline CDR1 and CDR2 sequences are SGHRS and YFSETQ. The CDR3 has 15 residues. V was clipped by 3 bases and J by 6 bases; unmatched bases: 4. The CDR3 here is CASSSGLAGLNEQFF. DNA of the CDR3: TGCGCCAGCAGCTCGGGACTAGCGGGCCTCAATGAGCAGTTCTTC.

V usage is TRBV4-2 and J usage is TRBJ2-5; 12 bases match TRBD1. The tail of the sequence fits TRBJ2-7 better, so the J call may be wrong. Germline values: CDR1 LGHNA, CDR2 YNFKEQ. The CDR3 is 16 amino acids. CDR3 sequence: CASSQEGQGAFYEQYF. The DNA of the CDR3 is TGTGCCAGCAGCCAAGAGGGACAGGGGGCTTTCTACGAGCAGTACTTC.

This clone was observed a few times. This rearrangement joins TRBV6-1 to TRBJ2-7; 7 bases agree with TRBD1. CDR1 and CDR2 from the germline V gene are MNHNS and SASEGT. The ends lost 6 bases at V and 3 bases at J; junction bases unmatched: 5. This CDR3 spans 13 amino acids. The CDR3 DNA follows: TGTGCCAGCAGGGTGACAGGGCACTACGAGCAGTACTTC. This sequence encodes CASRVTGHYEQYF.

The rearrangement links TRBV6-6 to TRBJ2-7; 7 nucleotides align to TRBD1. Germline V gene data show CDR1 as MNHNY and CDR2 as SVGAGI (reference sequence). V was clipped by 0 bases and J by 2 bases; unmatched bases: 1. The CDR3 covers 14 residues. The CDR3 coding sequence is TGTGCCAGCAGTTACTCAGGGGGCCCCTACGAGCAGTACTTC. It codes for CASSYSGGPYEQYF.

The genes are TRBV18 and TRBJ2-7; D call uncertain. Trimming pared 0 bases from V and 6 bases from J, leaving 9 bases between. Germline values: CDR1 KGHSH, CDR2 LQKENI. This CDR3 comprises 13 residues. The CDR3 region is CASSPPAGGEQYF. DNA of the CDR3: TGTGCCAGCTCACCACCCGCTGGCGGCGAGCAGTACTTC.

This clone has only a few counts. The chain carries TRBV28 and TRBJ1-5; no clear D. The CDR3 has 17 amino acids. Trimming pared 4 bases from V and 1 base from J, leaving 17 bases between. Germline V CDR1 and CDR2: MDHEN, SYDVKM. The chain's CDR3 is CASSSYKAGLSNQPQHF. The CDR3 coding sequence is TGTGCCAGCAGTTCCTACAAGGCGGGGTTAAGCAATCAGCCCCAGCATTTT.

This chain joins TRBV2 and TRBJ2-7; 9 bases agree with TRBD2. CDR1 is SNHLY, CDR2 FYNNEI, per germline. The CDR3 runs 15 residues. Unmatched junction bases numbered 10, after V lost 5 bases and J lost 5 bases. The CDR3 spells CASSKTGTSLDEQYF. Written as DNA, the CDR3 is TGTGCCAGCAGTAAGACCGGGACTAGCCTTGACGAGCAGTACTTC.

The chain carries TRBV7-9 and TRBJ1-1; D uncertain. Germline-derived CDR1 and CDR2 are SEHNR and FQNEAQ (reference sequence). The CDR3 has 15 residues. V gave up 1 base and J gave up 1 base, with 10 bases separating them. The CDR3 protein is CASSLGGRGNTEAFF. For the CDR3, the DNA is TGTGCCAGCAGCTTAGGAGGCCGGGGGAACACTGAAGCTTTCTTT.

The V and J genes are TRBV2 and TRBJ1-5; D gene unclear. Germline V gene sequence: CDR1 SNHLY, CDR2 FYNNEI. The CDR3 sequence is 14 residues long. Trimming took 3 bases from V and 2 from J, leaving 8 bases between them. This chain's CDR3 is CASSDVEGNQPQHF. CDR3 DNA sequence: TGTGCCAGCAGTGACGTCGAGGGCAATCAGCCCCAGCATTTT.

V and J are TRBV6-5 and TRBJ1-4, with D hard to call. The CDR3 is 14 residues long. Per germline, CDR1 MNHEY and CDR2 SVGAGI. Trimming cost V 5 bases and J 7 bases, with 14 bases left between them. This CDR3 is CASSPEAGSEKLFF. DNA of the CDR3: TGTGCCAGCAGTCCTGAGGCGGGTAGTGAAAAACTGTTTTTT.

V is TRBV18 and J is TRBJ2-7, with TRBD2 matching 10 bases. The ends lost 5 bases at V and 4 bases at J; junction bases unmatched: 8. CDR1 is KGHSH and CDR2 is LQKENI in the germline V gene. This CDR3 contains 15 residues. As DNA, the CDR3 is TGTGCCAGCTCATTAGCTAGCGGGAGTGGGTACGAGCAGTACTTC. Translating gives CASSLASGSGYEQYF. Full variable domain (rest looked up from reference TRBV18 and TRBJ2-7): NAGVMQNPRHLVRRRGQEARLRCSPMKGHSHVYWYRQLPEEGLKFMVYLQKENIIDESGMPKERFSAEFPKEGPSILRIQQVVRGDSAAYFCASSLASGSGYEQYFGPGTRLTVT.

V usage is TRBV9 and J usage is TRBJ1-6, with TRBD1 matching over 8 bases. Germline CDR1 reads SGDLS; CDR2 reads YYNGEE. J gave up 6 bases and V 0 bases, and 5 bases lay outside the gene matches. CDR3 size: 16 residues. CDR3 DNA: TGTGCCAGCAGCGTAGCTAGGACAGGGAGTAATTCACCCCTCCACTTT. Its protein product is CASSVARTGSNSPLHF.

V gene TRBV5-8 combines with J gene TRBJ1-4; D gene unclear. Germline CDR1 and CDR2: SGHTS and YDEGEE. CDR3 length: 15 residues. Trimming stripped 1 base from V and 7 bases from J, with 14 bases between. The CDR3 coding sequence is TGTGCCAGCAGCTTGTTCCCCGGGAGAACTGAAAAACTGTTTTTT. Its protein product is CASSLFPGRTEKLFF.

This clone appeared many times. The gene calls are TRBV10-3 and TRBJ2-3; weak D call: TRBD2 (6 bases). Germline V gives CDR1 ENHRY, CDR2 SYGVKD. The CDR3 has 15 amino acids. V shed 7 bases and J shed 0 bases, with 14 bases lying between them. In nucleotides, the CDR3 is TGTGCCATCAACGGGGGAGAGGCCAGCACAGATACGCAGTATTTT. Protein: CAINGGEASTDTQYF.

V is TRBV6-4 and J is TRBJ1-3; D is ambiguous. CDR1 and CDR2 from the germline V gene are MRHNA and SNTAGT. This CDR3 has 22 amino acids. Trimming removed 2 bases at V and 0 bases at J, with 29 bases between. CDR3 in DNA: TGTGCCAGCAGTGACCCGATCGACCGGGAGCCCATCAAAGGCGGCTCTGGAAACACCATATATTTT. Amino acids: CASSDPIDREPIKGGSGNTIYF.

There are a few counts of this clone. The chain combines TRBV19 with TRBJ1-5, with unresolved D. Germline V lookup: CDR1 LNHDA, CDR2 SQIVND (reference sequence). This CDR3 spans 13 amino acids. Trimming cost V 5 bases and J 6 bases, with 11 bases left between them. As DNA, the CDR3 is TGTGCCAGTAGTGAGGCTGGTGGTCAGCCCCAGCATTTT. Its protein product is CASSEAGGQPQHF.

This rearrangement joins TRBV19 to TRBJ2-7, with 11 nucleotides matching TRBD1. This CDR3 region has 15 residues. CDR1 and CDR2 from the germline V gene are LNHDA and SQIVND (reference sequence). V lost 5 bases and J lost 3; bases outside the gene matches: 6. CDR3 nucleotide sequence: TGTGCCAGTAGTGCGGGGGACAGGGGGATCTACGAGCAGTACTTC. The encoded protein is CASSAGDRGIYEQYF.

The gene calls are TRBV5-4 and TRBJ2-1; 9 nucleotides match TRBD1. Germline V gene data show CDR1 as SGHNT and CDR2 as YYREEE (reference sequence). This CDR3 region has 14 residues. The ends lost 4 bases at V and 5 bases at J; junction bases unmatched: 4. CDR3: CASSRDRVDNEQFF. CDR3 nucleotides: TGTGCCAGCAGCAGGGACAGGGTTGACAATGAGCAGTTCTTC.

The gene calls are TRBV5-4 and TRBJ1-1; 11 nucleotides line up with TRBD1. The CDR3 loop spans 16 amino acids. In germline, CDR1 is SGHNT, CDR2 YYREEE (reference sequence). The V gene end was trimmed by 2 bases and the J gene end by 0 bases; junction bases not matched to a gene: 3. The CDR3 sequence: CASSLWDRGMNTEAFF. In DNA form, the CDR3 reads TGTGCCAGCAGCTTATGGGACAGGGGGATGAACACTGAAGCTTTCTTT. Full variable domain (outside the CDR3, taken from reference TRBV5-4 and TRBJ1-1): ETGVTQSPTHLIKTRGQQVTLRCSSQSGHNTVSWYQQALGQGPQFIFQYYREEENGRGNFPPRFSGLQFPNYSSELNVNALELDDSALYLCASSLWDRGMNTEAFFGQGTRLTVV.

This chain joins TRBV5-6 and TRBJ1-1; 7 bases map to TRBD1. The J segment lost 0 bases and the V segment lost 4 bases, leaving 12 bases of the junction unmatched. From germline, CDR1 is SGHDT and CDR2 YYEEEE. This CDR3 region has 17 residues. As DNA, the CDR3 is TGTGCCAGCAGCGAGGAGTACAGGGGTTTGGTGAACACTGAAGCTTTCTTT. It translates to CASSEEYRGLVNTEAFF. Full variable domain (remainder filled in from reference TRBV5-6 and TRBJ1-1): DAGVTQSPTHLIKTRGQQVTLRCSPKSGHDTVSWYQQALGQGPQFIFQYYEEEERQRGNFPDRFSGHQFPNYSSELNVNALLLGDSALYLCASSEEYRGLVNTEAFFGQGTRLTVV.

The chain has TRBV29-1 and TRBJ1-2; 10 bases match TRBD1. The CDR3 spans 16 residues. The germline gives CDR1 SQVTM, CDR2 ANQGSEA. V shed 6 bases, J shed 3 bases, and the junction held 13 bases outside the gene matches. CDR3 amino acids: CSVDKRDRGRDYGYTF. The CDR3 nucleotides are TGCAGCGTCGATAAACGGGACAGGGGCCGGGACTATGGCTACACCTTC. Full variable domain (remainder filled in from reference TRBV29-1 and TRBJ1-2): SAVISQKPSRDICQRGTSLTIQCQVDSQVTMMFWYRQQPGQSLTLIATANQGSEATYESGFVIDKFPISRPNLTFSTLTVSNMSPEDSSIYLCSVDKRDRGRDYGYTFGSGTRLTVV.

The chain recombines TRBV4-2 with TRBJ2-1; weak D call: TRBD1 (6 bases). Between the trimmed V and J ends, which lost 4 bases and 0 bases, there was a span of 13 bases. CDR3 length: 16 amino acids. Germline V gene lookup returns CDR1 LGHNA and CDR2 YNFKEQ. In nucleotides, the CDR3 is TGTGCCAGCAGCCGCCAGAACAGGGACTCCTACAATGAGCAGTTCTTC. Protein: CASSRQNRDSYNEQFF.